Below are 13 T cell receptor beta chains sequenced from a single sample in a study of blood T cell repertoires in COVID-19. Measured with immunoSEQ multiplex PCR; TCRdb has only the in-frame clones, and not every one. The sample has around 190,000 clones, roughly 90% seen once. Sequencing used peripheral blood. The origin of the receptors is a man aged 50 to 60 with COVID-19, enrolled during active disease.

The chain links TRBV6-5 to TRBJ1-6; D remains unclear. From germline, CDR1 is MNHEY and CDR2 SVGAGI. V lost 2 bases, J lost 6 bases, and 11 bases lay in between. The CDR3 runs to 15 residues. The CDR3 reads CASSYGGYSNSPLHF. DNA of the CDR3: TGTGCCAGCAGTTACGGAGGATACTCTAATTCACCCCTCCACTTT.

This chain joins TRBV6-2 or TRBV6-3 and TRBJ2-1; 8 bases are a match to TRBD1. CDR1 MNHEY and CDR2 SVGEGT come from the germline V gene. This CDR3 is 18 amino acids long. Losses at the gene ends were 2 bases for V and 4 bases for J; bases not matched to a gene: 13. The CDR3 here is CASSYRTQGATRYNEQFF. The CDR3 nucleotides read TGTGCCAGCAGTTACCGCACCCAGGGGGCTACTCGATACAATGAGCAGTTCTTC.

The genes are TRBV6-1 and TRBJ2-1; 13 nucleotides match TRBD2. Germline-derived CDR1 and CDR2 are MNHNS and SASEGT. Trimming removed 1 base from V and 5 bases from J; junction bases left unmatched: 8. This CDR3 region has 18 residues. This CDR3 is CASSEVGLAGTRNNEQFF. The CDR3 region has the DNA TGTGCCAGCAGTGAAGTGGGACTAGCGGGAACACGCAACAATGAGCAGTTCTTC.

The chain employs TRBV28 and TRBJ2-3; maybe TRBD2 (7 bases). CDR3 size: 14 residues. Between the trimmed V and J ends, which lost 3 bases and 6 bases, there was a span of 13 bases. Germline CDR1 is MDHEN and CDR2 is SYDVKM. The chain's CDR3 is CASSLAGAGDTQYF. The CDR3, as DNA: TGTGCCAGCAGTTTGGCGGGGGCCGGGGATACGCAGTATTTT.

The J gene is TRBJ1-4, the V gene TRBV20-1; D perhaps matches TRBD1 (6 bases). CDR3 size: 11 residues. V lost 5 bases, J lost 12 bases, and 13 bases lay in between. CDR1 is DFQATT, CDR2 SNEGSKA, per germline (reference sequence). CDR3 nucleotides: TGCAGTGCTTCTACAGGGTCGGAACTGTTTTTT. Translated, it gives CSASTGSELFF.

V and J are TRBV27 and TRBJ1-5, with 9 bases fitting TRBD1. Trimming at V came to 6 bases and at J to 2 bases, leaving 5 bases not matched to a gene. Per germline, CDR1 MNHEY and CDR2 SMNVEV (reference sequence). The CDR3 spans 15 residues. DNA for the CDR3: TGTGCCAGCAGAACAGGGGGCAGAGGCAATCAGCCCCAGCATTTT. Residues: CASRTGGRGNQPQHF.

This clone was seen a single time. Relative to the germline gene, one junction end is altered; a read error may explain this. Other DNA sequences in this specimen translate into the identical CDR3. This chain connects TRBV4-1 to TRBJ2-5; 7 nucleotides line up with TRBD2. CDR1 and CDR2 (germline): MGHRA, YSYEKL. The CDR3 has 15 amino acids. CDR3 DNA sequence: TGCGCCAGCAGCCAAAACCTAGCGGTGGAAGAGACCCAATACTTC. Protein product: CASSQNLAVEETQYF.

The gene calls are TRBV27 and TRBJ1-2; D might be TRBD1 (6 bases). CDR1 and CDR2 from the germline V gene are MNHEY and SMNVEV (reference sequence). This CDR3 spans 13 amino acids. The germline V and J ends were trimmed by 3 bases and 6 bases, with 11 bases remaining between them. In DNA, the CDR3 is TGTGCCAGCAGTTTTAGGGGGTCCCATGGCTACACCTTC. This encodes CASSFRGSHGYTF.

V usage is TRBV30 and J usage is TRBJ2-2; TRBD1 is a possible D gene (6 bases). V dropped 2 bases and J dropped 7 bases, with 23 bases sitting between them. The length of the CDR3 is 17 residues. Germline values: CDR1 GTSNPN, CDR2 SVGIG (reference sequence). Here the CDR3 reads CAWSPTTGMGLVGELFF. CDR3 in DNA: TGTGCCTGGAGTCCAACGACAGGAATGGGCCTCGTCGGGGAGCTGTTTTTT.

This sequence joins TRBV2 and TRBJ2-5, with TRBD1 matching 7 bases. This CDR3 comprises 15 residues. The germline gives CDR1 SNHLY, CDR2 FYNNEI. Trimming removed 0 bases from V and 0 bases from J; junction bases left unmatched: 1. CDR3 nucleotides: TGTGCCAGCAGTGAAGCGGGACAGAACCAAGAGACCCAGTACTTC. Protein product: CASSEAGQNQETQYF.

The chain joins TRBV7-8 to TRBJ1-2; 10 bases align to TRBD1. Losses at the gene ends were 5 bases for V and 3 bases for J; bases not matched to a gene: 9. The CDR3 consists of 16 residues. CDR1 and CDR2 (germline): SGHVS, FQNEAQ. CDR3 in DNA: TGTGCCAGCAGCCCCGGGACAGGGGTAGGGGACTATGGCTACACCTTC. It is translated as CASSPGTGVGDYGYTF.

V and J are TRBV7-9 and TRBJ2-1; 14 bases are a match to TRBD2. Germline CDR1 and CDR2: SEHNR and FQNEAQ (reference sequence). V dropped 4 bases and J dropped 8; count of bases not matched to a gene: 7. This CDR3 is built from 16 residues. CDR3 nucleotide sequence: TGTGCCAGCAGCTGGGGACTAGCGGGAGATGTCTATGAGCAGTTCTTC. Translation: CASSWGLAGDVYEQFF.

J is TRBJ2-7 and V is TRBV6-5, with D possibly being TRBD1 (5 bases). The ends were cut back, 2 bases at V and 6 bases at J, with 14 bases in the middle. This CDR3 region has 14 residues. Germline-derived CDR1 and CDR2 are MNHEY and SVGAGI. The CDR3, as DNA: TGTGCCAGCAGTTACGGGAACCTAGGGGCCGAGCAGTACTTC. This sequence encodes CASSYGNLGAEQYF.